A selection of T cell receptor beta chains follows, all from one sample in a study of blood T cells in healthy people across ages. TCRdb itself ran the 5' RACE reads through MiXCR, one entry per CDR3 protein. The sample has 1.5 million to 2 million distinct CDR3 sequences; 34% are singletons. The sample was blood. The receptors here all came from a woman aged 25-40 years in good health. CDR3s include the opening cysteine and the closing phenylalanine or tryptophan. D genes are given only for firm matches. Clone size is stated in some rows and not others, as once, few, many or a class when expanded.

D	V	J	size	DNA	CDR3
TRBD1	TRBV6-1	TRBJ1-1	-	TGTGCCAGCAGTCAGGACAGGGTGAGGGCTGAAGCTTTCTTT	CASSQDRVRAEAFF
-	TRBV7-9	TRBJ1-2	-	TGTGCCAGCAGCTTAGCGAAGGCAGGGGAGAATGGCTACACCTTC	CASSLAKAGENGYTF
-	TRBV15	TRBJ2-7	few	TGTGCCACCGGTATAAGAAGGGAATCTTACGAGCAGTACTTC	CATGIRRESYEQYF
TRBD2	TRBV28	TRBJ2-1	many	TGTGCCAGCAGGGGCTTAGCGGGAGGGCCGTTTGAGCAGTTCTTC	CASRGLAGGPFEQFF
-	TRBV5-1	TRBJ2-7	-	TGCGCCAGCAGCTCGGACAGCCGCTCCTACGAGCAGTACTTC	CASSSDSRSYEQYF
TRBD2	TRBV6-1	TRBJ2-1	-	TGTGCCAGCAGTGGCTTGGGGGGGAGCTCCTACAATGAGCAGTTCTTC	CASSGLGGSSYNEQFF
TRBD1	TRBV25-1	TRBJ1-1	few	TGTGCCAGCAGCCGGACAGGGCAAACTGAAGCTTTCTTT	CASSRTGQTEAFF
TRBD1	TRBV7-2	TRBJ2-5	few	TGTGCCAGCAGCGGAAGGGGGCAGACGGAGACCCAGTACTTC	CASSGRGQTETQYF
TRBD1	TRBV25-1	TRBJ1-2	-	TGTGCCAGCAGTGAGACGGACAGGGAGGGCTATGGCAACACCTTC	CASSETDREGYGNTF
-	TRBV7-9	TRBJ2-7	few	TGTGCCAGCAGCTTAGACGTGGGCCCCAGGAGCTACGAGCAGTACTTC	CASSLDVGPRSYEQYF
TRBD1	TRBV5-1	TRBJ1-2	-	TGCACCAGCAGCCAAACCGCCGGACAGGGGGTCTATGGCTACACCTTC	CTSSQTAGQGVYGYTF
TRBD2	TRBV3-1	TRBJ2-1	-	TGTGCCGGCAGCCCCGGGAGGCGGGGCAATGAGCAGTTCTTC	CAGSPGRRGNEQFF
-	TRBV12-3/TRBV12-4	TRBJ1-2	once	TGTGCCAGCAGCCCGGGACACGCGTATGGCCACACCTTC	CASSPGHAYGHTF
-	TRBV5-1	TRBJ1-4	-	TGCGCCATCAGACGGGGGCGGCCCTCGCGAGAAAAACTGTTTTTT	CAIRRGRPSREKLFF
TRBD2	TRBV9	TRBJ2-3	-	TGTGCCAGCAGCGGAGGACTAGCGGGAGGGCGAATGGCAGATACGCAGTATTTT	CASSGGLAGGRMADTQYF
TRBD1	TRBV20-1	TRBJ1-6	many	TGCAGTGCATCAACCGCCGGGACAGGGACTAATTCACCCCTCCACTTT	CSASTAGTGTNSPLHF
TRBD2	TRBV7-6	TRBJ2-5	-	TGTGCCAGCGGGGACGAAGCGGGGGCGACCCAGTACTTC	CASGDEAGATQYF
TRBD2	TRBV7-6	TRBJ2-7	few	TGTGCCAGCAGCTTAGATTATGGGACTAGCGGGAGAGCCACCTCCTACGAGCAGTACTTC	CASSLDYGTSGRATSYEQYF
-	TRBV5-1	TRBJ1-2	-	TGCGCCAGCAGCTTCGACGGGTCGTATGGCTACACCTTC	CASSFDGSYGYTF
TRBD2	TRBV7-6	TRBJ2-3	-	TGTGCCAGCAGCACAAGACTAGCGGCAGATACGCAGTATTTT	CASSTRLAADTQYF
TRBD1	TRBV6-6	TRBJ2-7	-	TGTGCCAGCAGGTCACACGACAGGGCCTACGAGCAGTACTTC	CASRSHDRAYEQYF
TRBD2	TRBV20-1	TRBJ2-7	-	TGCAGTGCTAGAGTTACTAGCGGGACGTGGCCCTACGAGCAGTACTTC	CSARVTSGTWPYEQYF
TRBD2	TRBV6-1	TRBJ2-4	-	TGTGCCAGCAGTGAGGTGGTAGCGGGAGGTAGAAACATTCAGTACTTC	CASSEVVAGGRNIQYF
-	TRBV6-2/TRBV6-3	TRBJ1-2	-	TGTGCCGGCGGTAGGGCGGGAGGCTACACCTTC	CAGGRAGGYTF
-	TRBV7-2	TRBJ2-5	-	TGTGCCAGCAGCCCAATTGGCCCCGGGACCCAGTACTTC	CASSPIGPGTQYF
TRBD1	TRBV27	TRBJ2-7	many	TGTGCCAGCAGCTCGGGACAGGGCTACGAGCAGTACTTC	CASSSGQGYEQYF
-	TRBV20-1	TRBJ1-1	-	TGCAGTGCTAGTCGCAGCCCCGGGGCTGAAGCTTTCTTT	CSASRSPGAEAFF
TRBD1	TRBV11-2	TRBJ2-1	few	TGTGCCAGCAGCTTGACAGGGAGCGAGTTCTTC	CASSLTGSEFF
-	TRBV10-1	TRBJ2-7	many	TGCGCCAGCAGTGAAGGAGGCCTCTCCTACGAGCAGTACTTC	CASSEGGLSYEQYF
TRBD1	TRBV2	TRBJ2-7	-	TGTGCCAGCAGTGAAACCGGGACAGTGTACGAGCAGTACTTC	CASSETGTVYEQYF
-	TRBV30	TRBJ1-1	-	TGTGCCTTGTACAGGGCGATGGGAGCTTTCTTT	CALYRAMGAFF